This TCR beta chain is drawn from a study of blood T cells in healthy people across ages. A second roughly 6 to 11 cycle PCR used barcoded and J-beta primers. MiXCR, applied by TCRdb to the 5' RACE reads, yields one record per CDR3 protein. The sample records around 1,000,000 distinct CDR3 sequences, around 27% being singletons. In its sample, this clonotype was seen a few times. Germline V gene lookup returns CDR1 SEHNR and CDR2 FQNEAQ (reference sequence). The CDR3 extends over 15 amino acids. Trimming removed 7 bases from V and 4 bases from J; junction bases left unmatched: 7. This same sample was also taken into another study, of T cells of mothers and their children. That work adds: It was through the M1S primer of the second PCR that sample barcodes and 2-4 random nucleotides were added.

The V gene is TRBV7-9, the J gene TRBJ2-2; 9 bases are a match to TRBD1. The material sequenced was blood. The sequence was obtained from a girl aged 2 to 9 in good health. CDR3 in DNA: TGTGCCAGCACCTCGGACAGGGGCGCCACCGGGGAGCTGTTTTTT. Translation: CASTSDRGATGELFF.